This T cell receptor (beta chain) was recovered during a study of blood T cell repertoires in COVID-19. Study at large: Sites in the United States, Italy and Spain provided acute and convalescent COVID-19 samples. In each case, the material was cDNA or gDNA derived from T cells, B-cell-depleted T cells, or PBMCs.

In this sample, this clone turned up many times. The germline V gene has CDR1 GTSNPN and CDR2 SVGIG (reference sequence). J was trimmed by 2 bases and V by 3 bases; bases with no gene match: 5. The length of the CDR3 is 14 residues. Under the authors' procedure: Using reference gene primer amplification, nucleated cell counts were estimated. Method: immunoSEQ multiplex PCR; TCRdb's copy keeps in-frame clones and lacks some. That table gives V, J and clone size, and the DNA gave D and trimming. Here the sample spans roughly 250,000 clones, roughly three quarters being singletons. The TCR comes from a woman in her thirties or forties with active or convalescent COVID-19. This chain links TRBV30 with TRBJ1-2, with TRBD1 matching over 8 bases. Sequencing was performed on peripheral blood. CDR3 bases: TGTGCCTGGAGGACAGGGGTCGCCAACTATGGCTACACCTTC. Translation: CAWRTGVANYGYTF.